Included here is one TCR beta chain sequence, with context. The antigen is not known. The data derive from a study of cytomegalovirus exposure and HLA in healthy donors. Overall study context: Ancestry clustering placed 70% to 85% of over 300 genotyped donors in the Caucasian-associated cluster. Broader study findings: In a later analysis, at a false discovery rate of 0.05, approximately 18,000 TCR beta sequences were associated with HLA alleles. One later analysis reportedly identified an Asian-associated ancestry cluster that showed fewer N-insertions than the approximately 700-donor mean. Presence/absence analyses treated sequencing depth as roughly uniform across donors.

PCR employed 60 Vbeta and 13 Jbeta primers. TCRdb keeps only in-frame clones here, not all; method: immunoSEQ multiplex PCR. The table has over 130,000 clones, more than 60% seen once. The CDR3 is made up of 17 amino acids. Losses at the gene ends were 7 bases for V and 13 bases for J; bases not matched to a gene: 23. CDR1 MNHEY and CDR2 SMNVEV come from the germline V gene (reference sequence). The clonotype originates from a woman aged 55-69 years in good health and CMV-seronegative. The chain uses TRBV27 and TRBJ2-3; TRBD2 aligns across 10 bases. The sample taken for sequencing was PBMCs. CDR3 amino acids: CASTRRPSGSSKGVEYF. In nucleotides, the CDR3 is TGTGCCAGCACCAGAAGGCCTAGCGGGAGTTCTAAGGGTGTGGAGTATTTT.